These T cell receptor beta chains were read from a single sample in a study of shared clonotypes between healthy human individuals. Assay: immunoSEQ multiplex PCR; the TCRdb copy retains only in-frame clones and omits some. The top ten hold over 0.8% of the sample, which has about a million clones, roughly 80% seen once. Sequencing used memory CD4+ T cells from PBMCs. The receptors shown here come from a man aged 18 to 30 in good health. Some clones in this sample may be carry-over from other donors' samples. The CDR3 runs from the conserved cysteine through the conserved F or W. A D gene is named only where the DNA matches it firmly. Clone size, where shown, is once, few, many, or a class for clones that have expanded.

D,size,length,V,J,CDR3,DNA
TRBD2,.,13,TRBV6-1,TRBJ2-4,CASSDAGGNIQYF,TGTGCCAGCAGTGACGCGGGGGGAAACATTCAGTACTTC
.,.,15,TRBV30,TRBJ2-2,CAWSAQARIAGELFF,TGTGCCTGGAGTGCCCAAGCTAGAATTGCCGGGGAGCTGTTTTTT
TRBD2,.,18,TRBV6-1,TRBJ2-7,CASSEVGTSGAISYEQYF,TGTGCCAGCAGTGAAGTGGGGACTAGCGGCGCGATTTCCTACGAGCAGTACTTC
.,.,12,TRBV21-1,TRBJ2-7,CASSREGGEQYF,TGTGCCAGCAGCCGAGAGGGTGGGGAGCAGTACTTC
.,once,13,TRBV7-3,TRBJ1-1,CASSLRPDTEAFF,TGTGCCAGCAGCTTAAGGCCAGACACTGAAGCTTTCTTT
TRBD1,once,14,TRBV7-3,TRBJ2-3,CASSSGQETDTQYF,TGTGCCAGCAGCTCCGGACAGGAGACAGATACGCAGTATTTT
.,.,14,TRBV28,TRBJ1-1,CASSLLAGGTEAFF,TGTGCCAGCAGTTTATTGGCTGGAGGCACTGAAGCTTTCTTT
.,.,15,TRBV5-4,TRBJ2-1,CASSSAGKHYNEQFF,TGTGCCAGCAGCTCCGCGGGAAAGCACTACAATGAGCAGTTCTTC
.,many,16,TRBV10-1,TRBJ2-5,CASSEVSSVVQETQYF,TGCGCCAGCAGTGAGGTGTCTAGCGTGGTGCAAGAGACCCAGTACTTC
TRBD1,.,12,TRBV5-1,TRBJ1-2,CASSPGQGGYTF,TGCGCCAGCAGCCCCGGACAGGGTGGCTACACCTTC
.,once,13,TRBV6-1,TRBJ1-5,CASNHGGVQPQHF,TGTGCCAGCAACCACGGAGGGGTCCAGCCCCAGCATTTT
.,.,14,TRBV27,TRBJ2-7,CASSRGGSTYEQYF,TGTGCCAGCAGTAGGGGGGGAAGTACCTACGAGCAGTACTTC
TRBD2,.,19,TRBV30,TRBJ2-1,CAWSGGTTLKRESYNEQFF,TGTGCCTGGAGTGGGGGAACCACACTTAAGCGGGAGTCCTACAATGAGCAGTTCTTC
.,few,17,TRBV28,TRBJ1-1,CASSLWQFLKGDTEAFF,TGTGCCAGCAGTTTATGGCAATTTTTGAAAGGGGACACTGAAGCTTTCTTT
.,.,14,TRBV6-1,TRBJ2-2,CASRGPTNTGELFF,TGTGCCAGCAGGGGACCGACAAACACCGGGGAGCTGTTTTTT
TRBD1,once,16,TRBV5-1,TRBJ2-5,CASSLAPGQAGETQYF,TGCGCCAGCAGCTTGGCCCCGGGACAGGCCGGGGAGACCCAGTACTTC
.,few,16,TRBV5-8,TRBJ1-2,CASSWTDLIPEGGYTF,TGTGCCAGCAGCTGGACGGATTTAATCCCCGAGGGTGGCTACACCTTC
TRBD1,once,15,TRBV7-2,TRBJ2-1,CASSLARDRGNEQFF,TGTGCCAGCAGCTTAGCGAGGGACAGGGGCAATGAGCAGTTCTTC
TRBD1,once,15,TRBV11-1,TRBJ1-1,CASSSRDRGNTEAFF,TGTGCCAGCAGCTCCCGGGACAGGGGAAACACTGAAGCTTTCTTT
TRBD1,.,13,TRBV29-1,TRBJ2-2,CSVQGANTGELFF,TGCAGCGTTCAGGGGGCGAACACCGGGGAGCTGTTTTTT
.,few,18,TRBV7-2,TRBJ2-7,CASSLGRPGALSTYEQYF,TGTGCCAGCAGCCTAGGTCGTCCGGGGGCTCTCTCGACCTACGAGCAGTACTTC
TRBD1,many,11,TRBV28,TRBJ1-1,CASSYGQVAFF,TGTGCCAGCAGTTACGGACAGGTAGCTTTCTTT
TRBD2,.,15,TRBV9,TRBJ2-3,CASSVATSGRDTQYF,TGTGCCAGCAGCGTAGCTACTAGCGGGAGAGATACGCAGTATTTT
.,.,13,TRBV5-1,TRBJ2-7,CASSRRDPQEQYF,TGCGCCAGCAGCCGACGGGACCCCCAGGAGCAGTACTTC
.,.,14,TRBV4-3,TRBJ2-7,CASSQGVWTYEQYF,TGCGCCAGCAGCCAAGGCGTCTGGACCTACGAGCAGTACTTC
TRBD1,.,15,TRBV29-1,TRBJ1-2,CSELYRGRGSYGYTF,TGCAGCGAATTATACAGGGGACGTGGGTCCTATGGCTACACCTTC
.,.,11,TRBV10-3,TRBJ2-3,CAISVGDTQYF,TGTGCCATCAGTGTAGGTGATACGCAGTATTTT
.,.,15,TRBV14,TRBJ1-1,CASSPQGSENTEAFF,TGTGCCAGCAGCCCCCAGGGGTCGGAGAACACTGAAGCTTTCTTT
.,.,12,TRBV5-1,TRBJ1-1,CASSPDGGKAFF,TGCGCCAGCAGCCCCGACGGGGGCAAGGCTTTCTTT
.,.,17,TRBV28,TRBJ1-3,CASSLMGGVKSGNTIYF,TGTGCCAGCAGTTTGATGGGGGGAGTAAAATCTGGAAACACCATATATTTT
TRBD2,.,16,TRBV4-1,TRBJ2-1,CASSQPQRDLHNEQFF,TGCGCCAGCAGCCAACCTCAGCGGGATCTTCACAATGAGCAGTTCTTC
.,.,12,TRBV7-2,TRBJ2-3,CASSRRADTQYF,TGTGCCAGCAGCCGACGGGCAGATACGCAGTATTTT
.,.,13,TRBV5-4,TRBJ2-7,CATAEGSRYEQYF,TGTGCCACCGCTGAGGGGTCTCGCTACGAGCAGTACTTC
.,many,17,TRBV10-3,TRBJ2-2,CAIKPSPRTENTGELFF,TGTGCCATCAAACCATCCCCACGGACGGAGAACACCGGGGAGCTGTTTTTT
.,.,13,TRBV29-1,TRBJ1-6,CSASTGTDSPLHF,TGCAGCGCTTCAACAGGGACGGATTCACCCCTCCACTTT
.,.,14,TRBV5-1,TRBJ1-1,CASSPAISDTEAFF,TGCGCCAGCAGCCCGGCGATCTCGGACACTGAAGCTTTCTTT
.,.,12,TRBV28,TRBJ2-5,CASSPKRMSQYF,TGTGCCAGCAGCCCTAAGAGAATGTCCCAGTACTTC
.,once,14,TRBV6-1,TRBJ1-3,CASQGWTAGNTIYF,TGTGCCAGCCAGGGATGGACCGCTGGAAACACCATATATTTT
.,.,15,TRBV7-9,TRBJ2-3,CASSLRRSGTDTQYF,TGTGCCAGCAGCTTACGCAGAAGCGGGACAGATACGCAGTATTTT
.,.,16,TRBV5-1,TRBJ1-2,CASSGAGGQREGSYTF,TGCGCCAGCAGCGGCGCTGGGGGGCAGAGGGAAGGAAGCTACACCTTC